The 24 T cell receptor beta chains given below trace back to one sample, sequenced in a study of CD4 T cells in relation to SARS-CoV-2 and coronaviruses. Their antigens are not known. CD4+ T cells from unexposed donors were obtained before the COVID-19 pandemic (2011-2018). CD4+ T cells were isolated from the cells after about 11 days of culture. Assay: immunoSEQ multiplex PCR; the TCRdb copy retains only in-frame clones and omits some. The sample consists of approximately 30,000 clones, 70% to 80% of them appearing once. Specimen: CD4+ T cells from PBMCs, cultured in vitro. The source is a human donor in good health.

The J gene is TRBJ2-1, the V gene TRBV7-8; weak D call: TRBD1 (5 bases). This CDR3 is built from 17 residues. Germline V CDR1 and CDR2: SGHVS, FQNEAQ. V lost 4 bases and J 5 bases, leaving 21 bases between the germline ends. Here the CDR3 DNA reads TGTGCCAGCAGCTCCCAGATCAGGGTACGGCGAGACAATGAGCAGTTCTTC. It is translated as CASSSQIRVRRDNEQFF.

This clone showed up just a few times. The chain has TRBV3-1 (or the pseudogene TRBV3-2) and TRBJ1-2, with 8 bases matching TRBD1. The V gene end was trimmed by 0 bases and the J gene end by 8 bases; junction bases not matched to a gene: 8. Germline V CDR1 and CDR2: LGHDT, YNNKEL (reference sequence). The CDR3 sequence is 15 residues long. In DNA, the CDR3 is TGTGCCAGCAGCCAAGAATTGGACAGGGAGTTGGGCTACACCTTC. It specifies CASSQELDRELGYTF.

This clone was recorded once. The chain couples TRBV5-1 to TRBJ2-3, with TRBD1 matching 11 bases. Germline-derived CDR1 and CDR2 are SGHRS and YFSETQ. V shed 4 bases, J shed 0 bases, and the junction held 7 bases outside the gene matches. This CDR3 has 17 residues. The CDR3 nucleotides read TGCGCCAGCAGCCCAGGGACAGGGGGATGGAGCACAGATACGCAGTATTTT. It codes for CASSPGTGGWSTDTQYF.

The rearrangement joins TRBV30 to TRBJ1-2, with 8 bases identical to TRBD1. V lost 5 bases and J lost 5; bases outside the gene matches: 7. The CDR3 extends over 13 amino acids. Germline loops: CDR1 GTSNPN, CDR2 SVGIG (reference sequence). The CDR3 reads CAWAGGAGYGYTF. CDR3 nucleotide sequence: TGTGCCTGGGCAGGGGGCGCGGGGTATGGCTACACCTTC.

This chain joins TRBV3-1 (or the pseudogene TRBV3-2) and TRBJ1-1; 11 positions agree with TRBD1. Per germline, CDR1 LGHDT and CDR2 YNNKEL (reference sequence). There are 16 residues in the CDR3. After removal of 4 bases from V and 1 base from J, the junction contained 5 bases not matched to a gene. CDR3 loop: CASSPRTGGENTEAFF. DNA for the CDR3: TGTGCCAGCAGCCCTAGGACAGGGGGCGAGAACACTGAAGCTTTCTTT.

This clone was found once. The CDR3 is CSGSGATNEKLFF. In nucleotides, the CDR3 is TGCAGCGGCAGCGGGGCAACTAATGAAAAACTGTTTTTT. The V call is TRBV29-1, the J call TRBJ1-4; D uncertain. This CDR3 contains 13 residues. Germline loops: CDR1 SQVTM, CDR2 ANQGSEA. Trimming removed 7 bases at V and 0 bases at J, with 9 bases between.

This sequence joins TRBV4-3 and TRBJ1-2; the D gene is possibly TRBD1 (5 bases). V lost 4 bases and J 0 bases, leaving 15 bases between the germline ends. Germline V CDR1 and CDR2: LGHNA, YSLEER. This CDR3 has 16 residues. The CDR3 DNA is TGCGCCAGCAGCCCTCGTGGTGGAGGGGCTAACTATGGCTACACCTTC. Translated, it gives CASSPRGGGANYGYTF.

This clone was recorded once. The rearrangement joins TRBV11-2 to TRBJ1-2, with D perhaps matching TRBD1 (5 bases). The CDR3 sequence is 12 residues long. CDR1 and CDR2 (germline): SGHAT, FQNNGV. V was pared by 5 bases and J by 5 bases, with 9 bases between. The CDR3 coding sequence is TGTGCCAGCAGCGCGGGGCAATATGGCTACACCTTC. Its translation: CASSAGQYGYTF.

V usage is TRBV7-2 and J usage is TRBJ1-1; 7 nucleotides align to TRBD1. The CDR3 covers 14 residues. CDR1 and CDR2 from the germline V gene are SGHTA and FQGNSA. Trimming at V came to 1 base and at J to 4 bases, leaving 3 bases not matched to a gene. CDR3 in amino acids: CASSLGQGPTEAFF. In DNA, the CDR3 is TGTGCCAGCAGCTTAGGACAGGGTCCCACTGAAGCTTTCTTT.

This chain connects TRBV4-1 to TRBJ1-4; D not resolved. This CDR3 is 12 amino acids long. Trimming took 4 bases from V and 8 from J, leaving 8 bases between them. Germline loops: CDR1 MGHRA, CDR2 YSYEKL. CDR3 DNA: TGCGCCAGCAGCCGGGAGTACGAAAAACTGTTTTTT. It codes for CASSREYEKLFF.

The sample holds one count of this clone. This chain connects TRBV11-3 to TRBJ2-7, with a weak D call TRBD1 (6 bases). Trimming left V 5 bases short and J 7 bases short, with 15 bases between. The length of the CDR3 is 13 residues. CDR1 is SGHNT, CDR2 YENEEA, per germline. Written as DNA, the CDR3 is TGTGCCAGCAGCAGTGGACAGTCCTGGGAGCAGTACTTC. This translates into CASSSGQSWEQYF.

The J gene is TRBJ2-2, the V gene TRBV19, with 11 bases aligning to TRBD2. The CDR3 loop spans 18 amino acids. Germline CDR1 LNHDA, CDR2 SQIVND (reference sequence). The V gene end was trimmed by 3 bases and the J gene end by 2 bases; junction bases not matched to a gene: 8. Written as DNA, the CDR3 is TGTGCCAGTAGTATCCTGGGACTAGCGGTACCTAACACCGGGGAGCTGTTTTTT. Its protein product is CASSILGLAVPNTGELFF. The full variable domain, rest sourced from reference TRBV19 and TRBJ2-2, is DGGITQSPKYLFRKEGQNVTLSCEQNLNHDAMYWYRQDPGQGLRLIYYSQIVNDFQKGDIAEGYSVSREKKESFPLTVTSAQKNPTAFYLCASSILGLAVPNTGELFFGEGSRLTVL.

The CDR3 sequence is CASSLGARDWGYTF. CDR3 bases: TGTGCCAGCAGCTTGGGGGCCAGGGATTGGGGCTACACCTTC. The chain recombines TRBV5-5 with TRBJ1-2; D perhaps matches TRBD1 (5 bases). V lost 0 bases to trimming and J lost 8 bases, with 14 bases between them. The CDR3 extends over 14 amino acids. Germline CDR1 reads SGHKS; CDR2 reads YYEKEE (reference sequence).

The rearrangement uses TRBV7-9 and TRBJ2-3; tentative D call: TRBD2 (6 bases). V was trimmed by 4 bases and J by 5 bases, leaving 16 bases between them. Germline V gene data show CDR1 as SEHNR and CDR2 as FQNEAQ (reference sequence). This CDR3 region has 15 residues. The CDR3 DNA reads TGTGCCAGCAGCTCGAATCCGGCGGGGAGAGATACGCAGTATTTT. Translation gives CASSSNPAGRDTQYF.

This sequence joins TRBV21-1 and TRBJ2-1. TRBV21-1 is assigned pseudogene status. The CDR3 spans 11 residues. This CDR3 reads CARPRGDEQFF. In nucleotides, the CDR3 is TGTGCCAGGCCGAGGGGTGATGAGCAGTTCTTC.

The chain has TRBV10-3 and TRBJ2-7; D unresolved. Germline CDR1 ENHRY, CDR2 SYGVKD. The CDR3 spans 12 residues. V dropped 6 bases and J dropped 4 bases, with 10 bases sitting between them. The CDR3 sequence is CAIRDRDYEQYF. CDR3 DNA sequence: TGTGCCATCAGGGACCGAGATTACGAGCAGTACTTC.

This clone was observed a few times. The rearrangement uses TRBV12-5 and TRBJ2-3; possibly TRBD2 for D (5 bases). Germline V gene data show CDR1 as LGHNT and CDR2 as FRNRAP. This CDR3 region has 19 residues. V lost 2 bases, J lost 1 base, and 22 bases lay in between. CDR3 in amino acids: CASGLRVGVGLRGTDTQYF. DNA for the CDR3: TGTGCTAGTGGTTTGAGGGTGGGAGTGGGTTTGAGAGGCACAGATACGCAGTATTTT.

The chain employs TRBV4-2 and TRBJ1-2; no reliable D call. The CDR3 length is 13 residues. V dropped 5 bases and J dropped 4 bases, with 11 bases sitting between them. In germline, CDR1 is LGHNA, CDR2 YNFKEQ. The CDR3 DNA is TGTGCCAGCAGCGGAGGGATTCCCTATGGCTACACCTTC. Translated: CASSGGIPYGYTF.

The gene calls are TRBV12-3 or TRBV12-4 and TRBJ2-7; TRBD1 might be the D (7 bases). This CDR3 spans 12 amino acids. Trimming removed 3 bases at V and 12 bases at J, with 15 bases between. The CDR3 nucleotides are TGTGCCAGCAGTTTGGAACAGGGGAGGACGTACTTC. The encoded protein is CASSLEQGRTYF.

The chain uses TRBV7-2 and TRBJ1-2; no definite D call. The ends were cut back, 6 bases at V and 0 bases at J, with 14 bases in the middle. Germline V gene data show CDR1 as SGHTA and CDR2 as FQGNSA. CDR3 length: 15 residues. CDR3 region: CASRDRAESNYGYTF. CDR3 DNA sequence: TGTGCCAGCAGGGATAGGGCAGAATCTAACTATGGCTACACCTTC.

This chain links TRBV19 with TRBJ2-5; D uncertain. CDR1 and CDR2 from the germline V gene are LNHDA and SQIVND (reference sequence). Trimming pared 5 bases from V and 1 base from J, leaving 5 bases between. The CDR3 totals 12 residues. The CDR3 here is CASSPTQETQYF. The CDR3 coding sequence is TGTGCCAGTAGTCCGACCCAAGAGACCCAGTACTTC. The variable domain in full, completed from reference TRBV19 and TRBJ2-5, reads DGGITQSPKYLFRKEGQNVTLSCEQNLNHDAMYWYRQDPGQGLRLIYYSQIVNDFQKGDIAEGYSVSREKKESFPLTVTSAQKNPTAFYLCASSPTQETQYFGPGTRLLVL.

This clone was recorded once. This sequence joins TRBV10-3 and TRBJ1-1; D might be TRBD1 (6 bases). The CDR3 has 15 residues. Germline V gene sequence: CDR1 ENHRY, CDR2 SYGVKD. Trimming left V 7 bases short and J 6 bases short, with 21 bases between. Written as DNA, the CDR3 is TGTGCCATCATGAGGGACACCCCAGGACACGCTGAAGCTTTCTTT. It codes for CAIMRDTPGHAEAFF.

This clone was observed a handful of times. V gene TRBV5-5 combines with J gene TRBJ2-7; possibly TRBD1 or TRBD2 for D (5 bases each). The CDR3 contains 15 residues. V lost 3 bases to trimming and J lost 4 bases, with 17 bases between them. Germline-derived CDR1 and CDR2 are SGHKS and YYEKEE (reference sequence). The CDR3 nucleotides are TGTGCCAGCAGCTCCGGGGACCACCCCCCTTACGAGCAGTACTTC. It yields the protein CASSSGDHPPYEQYF.

The rearrangement links TRBV25-1 to TRBJ2-1; 7 bases are a match to TRBD2. In germline, CDR1 is MGHDK, CDR2 SYGVNS. The CDR3 spans 14 residues. With V trimmed by 10 bases and J by 1 base, 7 bases remained unmatched. Here the CDR3 DNA reads TGTGCCACCCAACTGGGGGGGTCCTACAATGAGCAGTTCTTC. This encodes CATQLGGSYNEQFF.